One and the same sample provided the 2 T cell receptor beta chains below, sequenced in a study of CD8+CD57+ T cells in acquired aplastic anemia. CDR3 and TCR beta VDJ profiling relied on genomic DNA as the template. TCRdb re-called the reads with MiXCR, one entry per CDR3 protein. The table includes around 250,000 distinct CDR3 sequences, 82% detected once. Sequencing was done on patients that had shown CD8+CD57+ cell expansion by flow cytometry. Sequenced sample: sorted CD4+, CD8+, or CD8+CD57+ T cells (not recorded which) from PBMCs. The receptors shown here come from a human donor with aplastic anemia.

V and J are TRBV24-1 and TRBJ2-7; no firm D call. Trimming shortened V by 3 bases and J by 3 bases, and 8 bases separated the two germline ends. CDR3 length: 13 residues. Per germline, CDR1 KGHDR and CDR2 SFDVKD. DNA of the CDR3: TGTGCCACCAGTGATCTCGCGAACTACGAGCAGTACTTC. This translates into CATSDLANYEQYF.

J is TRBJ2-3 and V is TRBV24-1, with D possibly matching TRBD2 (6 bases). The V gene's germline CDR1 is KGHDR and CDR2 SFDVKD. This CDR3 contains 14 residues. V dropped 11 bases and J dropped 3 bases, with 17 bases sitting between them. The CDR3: CASSTLAGTDTQYF. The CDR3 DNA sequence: TGTGCCAGTAGTACCCTCGCGGGGACAGATACGCAGTATTTT.